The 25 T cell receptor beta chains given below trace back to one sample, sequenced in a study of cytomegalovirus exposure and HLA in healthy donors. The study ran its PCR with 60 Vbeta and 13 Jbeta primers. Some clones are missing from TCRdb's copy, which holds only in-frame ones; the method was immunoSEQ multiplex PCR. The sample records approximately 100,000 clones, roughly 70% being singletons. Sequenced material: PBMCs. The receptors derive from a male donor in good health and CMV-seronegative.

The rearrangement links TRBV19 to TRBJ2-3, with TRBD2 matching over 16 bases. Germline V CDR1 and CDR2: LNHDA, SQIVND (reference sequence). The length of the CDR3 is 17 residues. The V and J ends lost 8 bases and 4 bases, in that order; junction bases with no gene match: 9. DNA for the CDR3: TGTGCCAGTGCACCGGGACTAGCGGGAGGGTTCCCAGATACGCAGTATTTT. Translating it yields CASAPGLAGGFPDTQYF.

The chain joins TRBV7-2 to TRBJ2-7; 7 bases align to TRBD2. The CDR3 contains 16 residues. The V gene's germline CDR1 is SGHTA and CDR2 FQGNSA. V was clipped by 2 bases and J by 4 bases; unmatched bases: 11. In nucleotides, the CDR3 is TGTGCCAGCAGCTTATATGACAGCCGTAGCGGGTACGAGCAGTACTTC. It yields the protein CASSLYDSRSGYEQYF.

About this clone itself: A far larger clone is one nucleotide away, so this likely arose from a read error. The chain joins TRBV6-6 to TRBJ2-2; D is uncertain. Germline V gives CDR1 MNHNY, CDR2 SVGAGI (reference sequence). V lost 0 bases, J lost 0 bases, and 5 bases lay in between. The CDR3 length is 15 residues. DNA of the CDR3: TGTGCCAGCAGTTACTCGGCAGCGAACACCGGGGAGCTGTTTTTT. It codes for CASSYSAANTGELFF.

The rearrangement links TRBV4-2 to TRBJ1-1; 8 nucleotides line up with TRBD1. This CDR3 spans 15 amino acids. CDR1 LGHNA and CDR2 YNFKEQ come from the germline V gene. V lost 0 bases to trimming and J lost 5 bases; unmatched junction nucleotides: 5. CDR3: CASSQEIQGGTEAFF. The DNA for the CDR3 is TGTGCCAGCAGCCAAGAGATACAGGGGGGAACTGAAGCTTTCTTT.

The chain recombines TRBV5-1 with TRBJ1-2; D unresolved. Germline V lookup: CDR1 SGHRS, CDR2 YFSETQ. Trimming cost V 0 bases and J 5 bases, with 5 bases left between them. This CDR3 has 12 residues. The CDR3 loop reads CASSLDGYGYTF. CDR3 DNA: TGCGCCAGCAGCTTGGACGGTTATGGCTACACCTTC.

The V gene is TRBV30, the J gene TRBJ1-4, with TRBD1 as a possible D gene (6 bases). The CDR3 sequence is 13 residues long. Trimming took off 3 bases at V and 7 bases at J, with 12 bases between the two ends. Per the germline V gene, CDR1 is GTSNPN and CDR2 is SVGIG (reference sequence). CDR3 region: CAWRDRRGEKLFF. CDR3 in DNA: TGTGCCTGGAGGGACAGAAGAGGTGAAAAACTGTTTTTT.

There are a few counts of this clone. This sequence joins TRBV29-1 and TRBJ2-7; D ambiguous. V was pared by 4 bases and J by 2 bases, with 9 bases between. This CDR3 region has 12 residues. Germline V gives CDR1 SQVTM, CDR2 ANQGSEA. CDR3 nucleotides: TGCAGCGTTGGGCAGGCCACCTACGAGCAGTACTTC. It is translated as CSVGQATYEQYF.

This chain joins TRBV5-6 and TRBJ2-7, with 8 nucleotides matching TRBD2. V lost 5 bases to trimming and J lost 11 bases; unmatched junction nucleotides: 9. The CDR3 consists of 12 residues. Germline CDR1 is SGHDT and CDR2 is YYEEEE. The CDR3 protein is CASRDSSGKEYF. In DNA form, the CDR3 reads TGTGCCAGCAGGGATAGTAGCGGGAAGGAGTACTTC.

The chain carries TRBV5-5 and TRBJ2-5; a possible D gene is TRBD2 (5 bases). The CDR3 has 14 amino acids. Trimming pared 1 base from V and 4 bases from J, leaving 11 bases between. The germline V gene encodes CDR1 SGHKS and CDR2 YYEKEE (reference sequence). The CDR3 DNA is TGTGCCAGCAGCTTGCCCCGGGGTCGAGAGACCCAGTACTTC. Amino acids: CASSLPRGRETQYF.

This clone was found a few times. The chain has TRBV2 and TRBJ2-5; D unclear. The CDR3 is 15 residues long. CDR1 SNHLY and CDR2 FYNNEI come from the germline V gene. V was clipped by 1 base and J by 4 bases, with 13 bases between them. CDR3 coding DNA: TGTGCCAGCAGTGAAGTAGGTTCTGCGGCAGAGACCCAGTACTTC. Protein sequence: CASSEVGSAAETQYF.

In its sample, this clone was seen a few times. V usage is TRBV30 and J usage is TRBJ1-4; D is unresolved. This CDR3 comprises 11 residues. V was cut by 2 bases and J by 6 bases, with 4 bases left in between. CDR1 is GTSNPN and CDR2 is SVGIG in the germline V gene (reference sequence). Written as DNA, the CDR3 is TGTGCCTGGAGTATCGATGAAAAACTGTTTTTT. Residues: CAWSIDEKLFF.

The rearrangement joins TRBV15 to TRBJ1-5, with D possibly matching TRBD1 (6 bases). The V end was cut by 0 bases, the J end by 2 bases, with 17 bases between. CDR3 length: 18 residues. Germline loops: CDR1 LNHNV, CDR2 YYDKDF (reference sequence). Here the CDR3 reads CATSRDSMDSLRNQPQHF. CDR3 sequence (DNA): TGTGCCACCAGCAGAGACTCCATGGACAGTCTCCGCAATCAGCCCCAGCATTTT. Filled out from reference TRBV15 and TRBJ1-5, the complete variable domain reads DAMVIQNPRYQVTQFGKPVTLSCSQTLNHNVMYWYQQKSSQAPKLLFHYYDKDFNNEADTPDNFQSRRPNTSFCFLDIRSPGLGDTAMYLCATSRDSMDSLRNQPQHFGDGTRLSIL.

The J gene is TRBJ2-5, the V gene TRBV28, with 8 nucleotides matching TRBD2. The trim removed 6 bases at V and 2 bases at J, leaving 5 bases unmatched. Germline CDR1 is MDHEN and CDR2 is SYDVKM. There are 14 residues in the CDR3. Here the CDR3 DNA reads TGTGCCAGCAGCCTCTCGGGGGGGCAAGAGACCCAGTACTTC. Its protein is CASSLSGGQETQYF.

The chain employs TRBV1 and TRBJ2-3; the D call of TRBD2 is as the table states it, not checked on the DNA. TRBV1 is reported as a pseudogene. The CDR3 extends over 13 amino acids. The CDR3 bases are TGCACCAGCTTAGCGGGAGACGGAGATACGCAGTATTTT. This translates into CTSLAGDGDTQYF.

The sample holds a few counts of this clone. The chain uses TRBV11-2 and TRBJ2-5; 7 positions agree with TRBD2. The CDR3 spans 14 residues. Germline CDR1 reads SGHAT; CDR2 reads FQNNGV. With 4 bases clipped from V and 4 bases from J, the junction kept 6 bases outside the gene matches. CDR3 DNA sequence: TGTGCCAGCAGCTCGAGACTAGCCACAGAGACCCAGTACTTC. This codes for CASSSRLATETQYF.

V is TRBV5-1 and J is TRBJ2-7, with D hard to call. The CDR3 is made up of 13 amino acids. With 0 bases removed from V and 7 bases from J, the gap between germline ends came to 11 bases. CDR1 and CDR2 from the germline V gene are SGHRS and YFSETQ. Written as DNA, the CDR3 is TGCGCCAGCAGCTTGGGCGAGGCGCGGGAGCAGTACTTC. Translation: CASSLGEAREQYF.

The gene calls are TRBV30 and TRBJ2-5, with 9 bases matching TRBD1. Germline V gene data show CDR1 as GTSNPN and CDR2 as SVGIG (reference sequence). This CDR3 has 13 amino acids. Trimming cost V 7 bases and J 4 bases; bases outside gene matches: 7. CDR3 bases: TGTGCCTACCGACAGGGGGTAGGAGAGACCCAGTACTTC. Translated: CAYRQGVGETQYF.

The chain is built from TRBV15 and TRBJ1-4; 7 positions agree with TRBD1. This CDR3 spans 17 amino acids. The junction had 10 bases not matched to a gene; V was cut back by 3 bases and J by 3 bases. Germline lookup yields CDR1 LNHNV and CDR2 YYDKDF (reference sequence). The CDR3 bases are TGTGCCACCAGCAGCGGGCCAGGGGGTTTAGCTAATGAAAAACTGTTTTTT. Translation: CATSSGPGGLANEKLFF.

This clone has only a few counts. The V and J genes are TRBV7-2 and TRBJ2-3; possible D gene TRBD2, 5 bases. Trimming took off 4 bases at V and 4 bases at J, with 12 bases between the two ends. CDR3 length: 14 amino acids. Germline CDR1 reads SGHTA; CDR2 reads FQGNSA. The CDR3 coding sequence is TGTGCCAGCAGCTCACTCCCAGCGGCAGATACGCAGTATTTT. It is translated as CASSSLPAADTQYF. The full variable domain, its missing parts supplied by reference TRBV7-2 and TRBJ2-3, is GAGVSQSPSNKVTEKGKDVELRCDPISGHTALYWYRQSLGQGLEFLIYFQGNSAPDKSGLPSDRFSAERTGGSVSTLTIQRTQQEDSAVYLCASSSLPAADTQYFGPGTRLTVL.

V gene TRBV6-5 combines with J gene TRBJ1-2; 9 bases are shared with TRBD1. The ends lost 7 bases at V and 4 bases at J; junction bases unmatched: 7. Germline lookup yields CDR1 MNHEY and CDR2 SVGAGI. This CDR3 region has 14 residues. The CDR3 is CASIGTGKGYGYTF. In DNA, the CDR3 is TGTGCCAGCATTGGGACAGGGAAGGGCTATGGCTACACCTTC.

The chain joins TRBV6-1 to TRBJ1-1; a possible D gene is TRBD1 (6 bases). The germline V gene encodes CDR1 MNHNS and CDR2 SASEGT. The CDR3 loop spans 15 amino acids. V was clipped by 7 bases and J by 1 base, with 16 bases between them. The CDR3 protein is CASKAPDRPNTEAFF. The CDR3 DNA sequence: TGTGCCAGCAAGGCCCCGGACAGACCGAACACTGAAGCTTTCTTT.

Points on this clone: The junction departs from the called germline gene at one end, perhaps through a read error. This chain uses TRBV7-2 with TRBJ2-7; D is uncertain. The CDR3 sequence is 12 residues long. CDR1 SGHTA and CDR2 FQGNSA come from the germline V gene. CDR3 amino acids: CASSLGVQRPHF. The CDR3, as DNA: TGTGCCAGCAGCTTAGGAGTCCAGCGACCACACTTC.

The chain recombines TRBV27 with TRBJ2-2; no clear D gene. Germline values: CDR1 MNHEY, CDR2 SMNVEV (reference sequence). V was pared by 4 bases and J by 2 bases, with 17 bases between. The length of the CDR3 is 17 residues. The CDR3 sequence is CASSSLLRGPNTGELFF. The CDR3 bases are TGTGCCAGCAGTTCCCTGCTCCGCGGTCCTAACACCGGGGAGCTGTTTTTT.

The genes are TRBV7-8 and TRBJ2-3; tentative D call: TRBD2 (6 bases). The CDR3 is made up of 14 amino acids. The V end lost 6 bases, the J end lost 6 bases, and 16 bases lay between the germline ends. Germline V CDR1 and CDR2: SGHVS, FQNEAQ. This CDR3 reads CASSFWGVRDTQYF. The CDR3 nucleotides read TGTGCCAGCAGTTTCTGGGGGGTCCGCGATACGCAGTATTTT. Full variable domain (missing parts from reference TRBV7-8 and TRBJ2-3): GAGVSQSPRYKVAKRGQDVALRCDPISGHVSLFWYQQALGQGPEFLTYFQNEAQLDKSGLPSDRFFAERPEGSVSTLKIQRTQQEDSAVYLCASSFWGVRDTQYFGPGTRLTVL.

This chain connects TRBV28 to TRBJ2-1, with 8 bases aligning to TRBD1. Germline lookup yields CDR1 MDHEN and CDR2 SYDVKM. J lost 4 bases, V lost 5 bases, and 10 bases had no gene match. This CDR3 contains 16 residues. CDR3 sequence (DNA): TGTGCCAGCAGTCCGGGGCAGGGGGCCCAATACAATGAGCAGTTCTTC. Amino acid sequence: CASSPGQGAQYNEQFF.